Detailed here is one T cell receptor (beta chain). This specimen comes from a study of shared clonotypes between healthy human individuals. The data were produced by immunoSEQ multiplex PCR, yet TCRdb's version contains in-frame clones alone and is incomplete. The sample holds some 500,000 clones, roughly three quarters seen once. The unsorted samples took 90 million or so PBMCs to get genomic DNA. This CDR3 is 15 amino acids long. V shed 0 bases and J shed 0 bases, with 9 bases lying between them. Germline CDR1 MNHEY, CDR2 SMNVEV (reference sequence). This clonotype was obtained from a woman aged 35 to 49 in good health. Some clones in this sample may be carry-over from other donors' samples. Sequencing was performed on PBMCs. The rearrangement joins TRBV27 to TRBJ2-7; no reliable D call. The CDR3 sequence: CASSLSSGHSYEQYF. The CDR3 region has the DNA TGTGCCAGCAGTTTATCCTCGGGTCACTCCTACGAGCAGTACTTC.